Sequencing of this T cell receptor beta chain was carried out in a study of CD8 T cells in ankylosing spondylitis. Germline V gene lookup returns CDR1 SGHRS and CDR2 YFSETQ. This CDR3 has 15 amino acids. The germline V and J ends were trimmed by 0 bases and 2 bases, with 11 bases remaining between them. This clonotype showed up just once. As yet, its antigen is unknown. One entry per CDR3 protein results from TCRdb running MiXCR on the 5' RACE reads. This sample yields 750,000 to 850,000 distinct CDR3 sequences, of which about 12% are seen a single time; around 0.51% belongs to the top ten. Study observations and caveats: A TCR beta motif of under ten highly homologous variants appeared characteristic of ankylosing spondylitis blood.

J is TRBJ1-1 and V is TRBV5-1; maybe TRBD1 (5 bases). The sequence was collected from a male donor with ankylosing spondylitis. The sample consisted of blood, either unsorted or a sorted T cell fraction (not recorded which). The CDR3: CASSLVPGSNTEAFF. The DNA of the CDR3 is TGCGCCAGCAGCTTGGTACCAGGGAGTAACACTGAAGCTTTCTTT. Variable domain in full (rest from reference TRBV5-1 and TRBJ1-1): KAGVTQTPRYLIKTRGQQVTLSCSPISGHRSVSWYQQTPGQGLQFLFEYFSETQRNKGNFPGRFSGRQFSNSRSEMNVSTLELGDSALYLCASSLVPGSNTEAFFGQGTRLTVV.